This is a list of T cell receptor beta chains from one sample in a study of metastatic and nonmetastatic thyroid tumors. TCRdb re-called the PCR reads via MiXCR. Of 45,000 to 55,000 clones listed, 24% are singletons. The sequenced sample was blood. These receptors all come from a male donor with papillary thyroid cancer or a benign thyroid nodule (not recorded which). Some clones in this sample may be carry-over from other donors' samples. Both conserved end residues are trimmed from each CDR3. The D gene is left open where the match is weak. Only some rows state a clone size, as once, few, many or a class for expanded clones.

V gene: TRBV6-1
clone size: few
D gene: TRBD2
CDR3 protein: ASRLFSGSKYEQY

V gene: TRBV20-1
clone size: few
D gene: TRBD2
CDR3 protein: SARSPGLLAGGEQF

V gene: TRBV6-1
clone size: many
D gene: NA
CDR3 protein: ASSSQGGEQY

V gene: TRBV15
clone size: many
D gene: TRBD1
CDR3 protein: AITGDEQF

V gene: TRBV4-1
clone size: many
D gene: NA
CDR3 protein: ASSQDILLWRSEAF

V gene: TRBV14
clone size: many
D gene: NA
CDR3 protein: ASSRTGRSAGELF

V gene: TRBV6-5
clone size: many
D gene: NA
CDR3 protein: ASSYSYQETQY

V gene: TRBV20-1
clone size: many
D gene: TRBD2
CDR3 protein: SAPVAGGPSYEQY

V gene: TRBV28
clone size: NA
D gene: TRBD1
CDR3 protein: ASSLKFATQGAVKKYYGYT

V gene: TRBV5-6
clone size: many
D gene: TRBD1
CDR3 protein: ASSLAGTGSYEQY

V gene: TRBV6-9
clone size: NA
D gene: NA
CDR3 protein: ASSYPRSPSGNTIY

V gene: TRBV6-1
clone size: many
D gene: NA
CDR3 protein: ASSDRGDNYGYT

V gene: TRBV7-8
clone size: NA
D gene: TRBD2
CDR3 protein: ASSLALAGVDEQF

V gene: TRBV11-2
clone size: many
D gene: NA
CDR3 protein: ASSTLPGEPQH

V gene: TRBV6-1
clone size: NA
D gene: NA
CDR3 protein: ASQRQDYGYT

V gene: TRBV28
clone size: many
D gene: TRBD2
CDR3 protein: ASPGLAGDYNEQF

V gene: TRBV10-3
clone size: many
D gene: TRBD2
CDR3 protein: AIRSSGEETQY

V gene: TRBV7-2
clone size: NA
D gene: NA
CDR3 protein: ASSPTTGSYEQY

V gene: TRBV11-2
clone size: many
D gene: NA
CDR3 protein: ASSLRDEDTEAF

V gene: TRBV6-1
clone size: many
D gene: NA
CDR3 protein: ASKETSLLTNEKLF

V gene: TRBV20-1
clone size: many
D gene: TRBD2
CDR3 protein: SAKRELAKNIQY

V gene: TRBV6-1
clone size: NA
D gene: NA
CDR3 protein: ASSLRGGYQPQH

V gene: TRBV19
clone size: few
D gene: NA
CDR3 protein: ASSLRGTVDTQY